The 27 T cell receptor beta chains given below trace back to one sample, sequenced in a study of response to subunit inactivated influenza vaccine. TCRdb processed the RT-PCR reads anew with MiXCR; each CDR3 protein has one entry. The table records a few hundred thousand distinct CDR3 sequences, around a fifth of them present only once. The sequencing here drew on PBMCs from blood, taken about 20 months after vaccination. These TCRs come from a man in his fifties or sixties who received an inactivated influenza vaccine.

This chain connects TRBV7-9 to TRBJ2-3, with TRBD2 as a possible D gene (5 bases). Germline values: CDR1 SEHNR, CDR2 FQNEAQ (reference sequence). V lost 2 bases and J lost 2, with 17 bases in between. The CDR3 contains 17 residues. The CDR3 bases are TGTGCCAGCAGCTTAATCTCCGGAGGTCTTATCACAGATACGCAGTATTTT. It is translated as CASSLISGGLITDTQYF.

On this clonotype itself: One junction end disagrees with the germline gene, perhaps due to a read error. The chain recombines TRBV7-7 with TRBJ2-1, with a weak D call TRBD2 (6 bases). CDR1 SSHAT and CDR2 FNYEAQ come from the germline V gene (reference sequence). The CDR3 loop spans 15 amino acids. Written as DNA, the CDR3 is TGTGCTAGCAGCCGCTCCCAGGAGGGCTACAATGAGCAGTTCTTC. It specifies CASSRSQEGYNEQFF. The full variable domain, its missing parts supplied by reference TRBV7-7 and TRBJ2-1, is GAGVSQSPRYKVTKRGQDVTLRCDPISSHATLYWYQQALGQGPEFLTYFNYEAQPDKSGLPSDRFSAERPEGSISTLTIQRTEQRDSAMYRCASSRSQEGYNEQFFGPGTRLTVL.

This clonotype was counted only a few times. CDR3: CSVVGRLGGYGYTF. The CDR3 DNA is TGCAGCGTTGTAGGGAGGCTAGGAGGCTATGGCTACACCTTC. The chain carries TRBV29-1 and TRBJ1-2, with unresolved D. In germline, CDR1 is SQVTM, CDR2 ANQGSEA. Deletions cut 4 bases from V and 4 bases from J, with 16 bases between. The CDR3 spans 14 residues.

The table lists this clonotype with many counts. This chain connects TRBV3-1 to TRBJ1-2; D is uncertain. This CDR3 is 13 amino acids long. Germline-derived CDR1 and CDR2 are LGHDT and YNNKEL (reference sequence). Trimming shortened V by 0 bases and J by 0 bases, and 2 bases separated the two germline ends. The CDR3 sequence: CASSQDPNYGYTF. The CDR3 DNA follows: TGTGCCAGCAGCCAAGATCCTAACTATGGCTACACCTTC.

V is TRBV12-3 or TRBV12-4 and J is TRBJ1-2; D not certain. The CDR3 spans 14 residues. With 5 bases removed from V and 0 bases from J, the gap between germline ends came to 10 bases. For the CDR3, the DNA is TGTGCCAGCAGTCTAAGACGAGCTAACTATGGCTACACCTTC. This codes for CASSLRRANYGYTF.

V gene TRBV20-1 combines with J gene TRBJ1-6; D unclear. Germline loops: CDR1 DFQATT, CDR2 SNEGSKA (reference sequence). V was clipped by 1 base and J by 5 bases, with 6 bases between them. The CDR3 totals 13 residues. For the CDR3, the DNA is TGCAGTGCTAGAGGGCAAAATAATTCACCCCTCCACTTT. Translation gives CSARGQNNSPLHF.

This clonotype was counted a few times. V gene TRBV28 combines with J gene TRBJ1-5; unclear D gene. Germline values: CDR1 MDHEN, CDR2 SYDVKM. The length of the CDR3 is 11 residues. The V end was cut by 6 bases, the J end by 4 bases, with 4 bases between. The CDR3 nucleotides read TGTGCCAGCAGCATAAATCAGCCCCAGCATTTT. Translating it yields CASSINQPQHF.

This chain connects TRBV10-3 to TRBJ2-7, with D perhaps TRBD2 (6 bases). The germline gives CDR1 ENHRY, CDR2 SYGVKD. With 6 bases removed from V and 3 bases from J, the gap between germline ends came to 12 bases. The CDR3 runs 13 residues. The DNA for the CDR3 is TGTGCCATCAGGGGGGGAGGAAACTACGAGCAGTACTTC. It encodes CAIRGGGNYEQYF.

The sample holds a few counts of this clonotype. The CDR3 protein is CASSLGGQGAHYGYTF. CDR3 nucleotides: TGTGCCAGCAGTTTAGGGGGACAGGGGGCGCACTATGGCTACACCTTC. This chain uses TRBV12-3 or TRBV12-4 with TRBJ1-2, with 12 bases that match TRBD1. The length of the CDR3 is 16 residues. V shed 1 base, J shed 3 bases, and the junction held 3 bases outside the gene matches.

This rearrangement joins TRBV20-1 to TRBJ1-5; D is unclear. The CDR3 has 13 amino acids. V shed 2 bases and J shed 3 bases, with 8 bases lying between them. In germline, CDR1 is DFQATT, CDR2 SNEGSKA (reference sequence). CDR3 protein: CSARRTLNQPQHF. The CDR3 DNA reads as TGCAGTGCTAGAAGGACCCTCAATCAGCCCCAGCATTTT.

The gene calls are TRBV30 and TRBJ1-2; no firm D call. This CDR3 region has 12 residues. The V end lost 2 bases, the J end lost 1 base, and 5 bases lay between the germline ends. Germline CDR1 is GTSNPN and CDR2 is SVGIG (reference sequence). CDR3 sequence: CAWSLGNYGYTF. CDR3 bases: TGTGCCTGGAGTCTCGGTAACTATGGCTACACCTTC.

The rearrangement joins TRBV28 to TRBJ1-1; D is ambiguous. This CDR3 spans 15 amino acids. The germline CDR1 and CDR2 sequences are MDHEN and SYDVKM. V lost 3 bases and J 1 base, leaving 12 bases between the germline ends. DNA for the CDR3: TGTGCCAGCAGTTTGCGGCCATGGTCGAACACTGAAGCTTTCTTT. Encoded protein: CASSLRPWSNTEAFF.

The V gene is TRBV9, the J gene TRBJ1-3; no clear D gene. Between the trimmed V and J ends, which lost 0 bases and 0 bases, there was a span of 7 bases. Germline CDR1 reads SGDLS; CDR2 reads YYNGEE. This CDR3 is built from 15 residues. The CDR3 reads CASSVEWSSGNTIYF. The CDR3 coding sequence is TGTGCCAGCAGCGTAGAGTGGAGCTCTGGAAACACCATATATTTT.

This chain links TRBV29-1 with TRBJ1-1, with TRBD1 as a possible D gene (5 bases). This CDR3 is built from 13 residues. The germline V gene has CDR1 SQVTM and CDR2 ANQGSEA. V dropped 1 base and J dropped 5 bases, with 11 bases sitting between them. The CDR3 DNA sequence: TGCAGCGTTGAAGGGGGGGGGAGGACTGAAGCTTTCTTT. Amino acid sequence: CSVEGGGRTEAFF. The entire variable domain, with the rest obtained from reference TRBV29-1 and TRBJ1-1, is as follows: SAVISQKPSRDICQRGTSLTIQCQVDSQVTMMFWYRQQPGQSLTLIATANQGSEATYESGFVIDKFPISRPNLTFSTLTVSNMSPEDSSIYLCSVEGGGRTEAFFGQGTRLTVV.

The J gene is TRBJ2-1, the V gene TRBV18; D is possibly TRBD1 or TRBD2 (5 bases each). The CDR3 length is 13 residues. Germline V gene lookup returns CDR1 KGHSH and CDR2 LQKENI. Trimming removed 6 bases from V and 7 bases from J, with 13 bases in between. The CDR3 reads CASSPGTENEQFF. CDR3 nucleotides: TGTGCCAGCTCCCCGGGGACCGAAAATGAGCAGTTCTTC.

V is TRBV15 and J is TRBJ1-2; D gene uncertain. Germline lookup yields CDR1 LNHNV and CDR2 YYDKDF (reference sequence). V lost 0 bases and J lost 0, with 11 bases in between. CDR3 size: 16 residues. Here the CDR3 DNA reads TGTGCCACCAGCAGAGACCGTCTTCTCTCTAACTATGGCTACACCTTC. This encodes CATSRDRLLSNYGYTF.

Here the CDR3 DNA reads TGTGCCAGCAGCCAACTAGGACAGGGCGATCAGCCCCAGCATTTT. This encodes CASSQLGQGDQPQHF. This chain connects TRBV4-2 to TRBJ1-5; 8 bases fit TRBD1. Germline V lookup: CDR1 LGHNA, CDR2 YNFKEQ. Trimming cost V 2 bases and J 5 bases; bases outside gene matches: 5. The CDR3 spans 15 residues.

This clonotype has a handful of counts. V is TRBV12-3 or TRBV12-4 and J is TRBJ1-2; 9 nucleotides line up with TRBD1. Losses at the gene ends were 4 bases for V and 6 bases for J; bases not matched to a gene: 6. The CDR3 is made up of 14 amino acids. The CDR3 loop is CASSSPGTGNGYTF. CDR3 sequence (DNA): TGTGCCAGCAGTTCCCCCGGGACAGGGAATGGCTACACCTTC.

The rearrangement joins TRBV5-1 to TRBJ1-5; 8 bases agree with TRBD1. The trim removed 1 base at V and 0 bases at J, leaving 3 bases unmatched. The CDR3 runs to 16 residues. The V gene's germline CDR1 is SGHRS and CDR2 YFSETQ. In DNA, the CDR3 is TGCGCCAGCAGCTTGAGGGACAGGTATAGCAATCAGCCCCAGCATTTT. Translation gives CASSLRDRYSNQPQHF.

The gene calls are TRBV29-1 and TRBJ2-3; unclear D gene. V lost 7 bases and J lost 6, with 17 bases in between. Germline CDR1 reads SQVTM; CDR2 reads ANQGSEA. This CDR3 is 13 amino acids long. The CDR3 sequence is CSGTRIVGDTQYF. The CDR3 nucleotides read TGCAGCGGCACAAGGATTGTCGGCGATACGCAGTATTTT.

J is TRBJ2-7 and V is TRBV7-9; either TRBD1 or TRBD2 may fit D (5 bases each). Trimming removed 6 bases from V and 3 bases from J, with 12 bases in between. CDR1 is SEHNR and CDR2 is FQNEAQ in the germline V gene (reference sequence). The CDR3 sequence is 13 residues long. CDR3 DNA: TGTGCCAGCAGTCGGGACGACGGCTACGAGCAGTACTTC. Protein sequence: CASSRDDGYEQYF.

There are a few counts of this clonotype. The J gene is TRBJ2-1, the V gene TRBV7-6, with TRBD2 identical over 12 bases. The V segment lost 2 bases and the J segment 9 bases; nucleotides outside the gene matches: 5. This CDR3 spans 15 amino acids. CDR1 is SGHVS and CDR2 is FNYEAQ in the germline V gene. The CDR3 sequence is CASSLTSGRTGEQFF. CDR3 coding DNA: TGTGCCAGCAGCTTAACTAGCGGGAGGACAGGTGAGCAGTTCTTC.

This clonotype has ten or more counts. V gene TRBV12-3 or TRBV12-4 combines with J gene TRBJ1-5; D ambiguous. This CDR3 is built from 15 residues. Trimming took off 6 bases at V and 2 bases at J, with 14 bases between the two ends. CDR3 sequence reads: CASSPVGSRNQPQHF. The DNA for the CDR3 is TGTGCCAGCAGCCCGGTGGGGAGCCGCAATCAGCCCCAGCATTTT.

The J gene is TRBJ2-5, the V gene TRBV5-1, with D perhaps matching TRBD2 (8 bases). This CDR3 has 16 residues. The ends were cut back, 4 bases at V and 2 bases at J, with 18 bases in the middle. From germline, CDR1 is SGHRS and CDR2 YFSETQ. CDR3 nucleotide sequence: TGCGCCAGCAGCGCGGGGGGACAGACAATTCAAGAGACCCAGTACTTC. It yields the protein CASSAGGQTIQETQYF.

This clonotype was detected only a few times. The J gene is TRBJ2-7, the V gene TRBV3-1; the D gene is possibly TRBD1 (5 bases). There are 12 residues in the CDR3. V lost 4 bases and J lost 7, with 11 bases in between. The germline V gene has CDR1 LGHDT and CDR2 YNNKEL (reference sequence). The CDR3 nucleotides read TGTGCCAGCAGCCCTCTAGGGGCAGAGCAGTACTTC. Translation gives CASSPLGAEQYF.

Notes on this clonotype: Relative to the germline gene, one junction end is altered; a read error may explain this. This chain connects TRBV7-7 to TRBJ2-1, with TRBD2 identical over 7 bases. Germline V lookup: CDR1 SSHAT, CDR2 FNYEAQ (reference sequence). CDR3 length: 16 residues. The CDR3 sequence: CASSLGGSSPYNEQFF. CDR3 nucleotide sequence: TGTGCTAGCAGCTTAGGCGGGAGTTCTCCCTACAATGAGCAGTTCTTC.

In its sample, this clonotype was seen a few times. This chain uses TRBV10-3 with TRBJ1-1; 7 bases are shared with TRBD1. Germline V gene sequence: CDR1 ENHRY, CDR2 SYGVKD. CDR3 length: 14 residues. The ends lost 7 bases at V and 1 base at J; junction bases unmatched: 6. CDR3 protein: CAIIKDRENTEAFF. The CDR3 DNA is TGTGCCATCATCAAAGACAGGGAGAACACTGAAGCTTTCTTT.